The entry below describes one T cell receptor (beta chain). This clonotype was observed a handful of times. Its antigen specificity is not known. No quality values exist for individual bases; no much larger clone is one base distant. The sample's treatment or condition, from its label and the paper: in vitro stimulation with specific CMV peptide epitopes to enrich CMV-specific T cells. The data originate from a study of T cell repertoires in cytomegalovirus infection (dated by TCRdb to the late 2010s). Regarding the study in general: Peptide stimulations targeted recently identified HLA-C-restricted CMV epitopes, whose presentation resists viral immunomodulation, together with well-studied HLA-B-restricted epitopes. Donor HLA type was relevant to the analysis, because carriage of CMV infection together with the matching HLA type was indicated by public TCR beta signatures.

Here V drops 6 bases and J drops 5 bases, and the junction holds 3 bases not matched to any gene. The CDR3 spans 13 residues, from the cysteine through the phenylalanine. Just CDR3 DNA is preserved here, 39 bases in frame from base 1. Sequences MNHEY (CDR1) and SMNVEV (CDR2) are obtained from the germline V gene (reference sequence). The paper as a whole reports these results and caveats: The ex vivo response was dominated by HLA-C-restricted CMV-specific TCR beta clonotypes, which also provided the single most frequent clonotype in two of eight donors. In both this cohort and an independent approximately 350-donor cohort, the cumulative frequency of public TCR beta family members distinguished carriers of CMV infection plus the relevant HLA type.

TCRdb shows the sequencer as Illumina HiSeq 1500. TCRdb trimmed the raw reads at Q25, called clones with MiXCR and kept productive beta chains. Rows matching on CDR3 protein sequence are summarized as one entry with the most common DNA and genes. The sample table holds 900,000 to 950,000 distinct CDR3 sequences, of which roughly 30% were seen once. The ten largest make up roughly 13% of the sample. The sequence came from a human donor in good health (CMV status not recorded). Some clones in this sample may be carry-over from other donors' samples. The V and J genes are TRBV27 and TRBJ1-2; 10 bases in between match TRBD1. The sequences come from cultured CD8+ T cells from PBMCs, collected from culture after CMV antigen stimulation. The bases are TGTGCCAGCAGCAAGGGACAGGGGTATGGCTACACCTTC. It codes for CASSKGQGYGYTF.